Below, 5 T cell receptor beta chains from the same sample are listed, as sequenced in a study of Tregs in tolerant kidney transplant recipients. Method: immunoSEQ multiplex PCR; TCRdb's copy keeps in-frame clones and lacks some. The table records tens of thousands of clones, about 91% of them present only once. Recipients received nonmyeloablative bone marrow transplants from related graft donors, with transient mixed chimerism. The sequencing used CD4+ T cells from blood (PBMCs), collected 24 months after the transplant. The receptor source for this set is a human patient who received a combined kidney and bone marrow transplant. Among the T cells, some may be from the graft donor.

The V gene is TRBV28, the J gene TRBJ2-1, with a weak D call TRBD1 (6 bases). V was clipped by 6 bases and J by 4 bases, with 31 bases between them. The CDR3 is 20 amino acids. Germline loops: CDR1 MDHEN, CDR2 SYDVKM. The CDR3 loop reads CASSPIRFKGRTGHYNEQFF. The CDR3 coding sequence is TGTGCCAGCAGCCCCATACGCTTTAAGGGCCGAACGGGACATTACAATGAGCAGTTCTTC.

V is TRBV4-2 and J is TRBJ1-2, with a possible D match to TRBD1 (6 bases). This CDR3 spans 16 amino acids. Germline V gives CDR1 LGHNA, CDR2 YNFKEQ. V lost 2 bases and J 4 bases, leaving 17 bases between the germline ends. The DNA of the CDR3 is TGTGCCAGCAGCCAACCTAGGGGGGGGCTTCCCTATGGCTACACCTTC. Translation: CASSQPRGGLPYGYTF.

This chain joins TRBV6-1 and TRBJ2-5; TRBD2 agrees at 9 bases. The CDR3 covers 15 residues. CDR1 is MNHNS and CDR2 is SASEGT in the germline V gene. With V trimmed by 4 bases and J by 2 bases, 5 bases remained unmatched. CDR3 in amino acids: CASSVPGLAQETQYF. CDR3 in DNA: TGTGCCAGCAGTGTTCCGGGACTAGCACAAGAGACCCAGTACTTC.

The chain is built from TRBV18 and TRBJ1-2, with D possibly TRBD1 on 5 matching bases. Germline CDR1 reads KGHSH; CDR2 reads LQKENI. Trimming removed 4 bases at V and 3 bases at J, with 12 bases between. This CDR3 region has 14 residues. Here the CDR3 reads CASSQSQGDYGYTF. DNA of the CDR3: TGTGCCAGCTCACAATCGCAGGGTGACTATGGCTACACCTTC.

V gene TRBV11-2 combines with J gene TRBJ2-3; 7 bases line up with TRBD2. The CDR3 has 20 residues. V shed 0 bases, J shed 5 bases, and the junction held 20 bases outside the gene matches. Germline CDR1 is SGHAT and CDR2 is FQNNGV. The CDR3: CASSLEPRGGSIQGGDTQYF. DNA of the CDR3: TGTGCCAGCAGCTTAGAACCAAGGGGCGGGAGCATTCAAGGTGGAGATACGCAGTATTTT.